The 6 T cell receptor beta chains presented below share a single source sample, sequenced in a study of T cells after yellow fever vaccination (dated by TCRdb to 2018 to 2020). Taken with the paper, the label for treatment or condition translates to: live attenuated yellow fever vaccine strain. The library was produced with 5' RACE. The instrument was an Illumina HiSeq 2500. TCRdb passed the public sequencing reads through fastp at Q25 and MiXCR, retaining productive beta sequences. Under each unique CDR3 protein, matching rows form one entry showing the most common genes and DNA. Across this sample there are some 100,000 distinct CDR3 sequences, with roughly 8.2% seen only once. Roughly 17% of the sample is held by the ten biggest clonotypes. The sequenced sample was CD8+ T cells not binding an NS4B(214-222) dextramer, sorted from PBMCs, obtained less than 18 days after the first yellow fever vaccination. The cell subset or site label for this specimen denotes: NS4B epitope dextramer-negative CD8 T cells. The receptors shown here come from a young man who received the YFV17D yellow fever vaccine.

In its sample, this clonotype was seen a few times. V and J are TRBV6-5 and TRBJ1-4, with a weak D call TRBD1 (5 bases). V was trimmed by 2 bases and J by 10 bases, leaving 8 bases between them. The germline V gene encodes CDR1 MNHEY and CDR2 SVGAGI. This CDR3 region has 12 residues. The CDR3 sequence is CASSYGGGKLFF. The CDR3 DNA sequence: TGTGCCAGCAGTTACGGGGGAGGAAAACTGTTTTTT.

This clonotype has at least ten counts. The chain is built from TRBV25-1 and TRBJ2-2; 7 bases align to TRBD1. Trimming cost V 6 bases and J 6 bases; bases outside gene matches: 10. The CDR3 totals 15 residues. From germline, CDR1 is MGHDK and CDR2 SYGVNS. The CDR3 region is CASREGDREAGELFF. As DNA, the CDR3 is TGTGCCAGCAGGGAAGGAGACAGGGAAGCCGGGGAGCTGTTTTTT.

This clonotype was detected many times. The CDR3 is CASSRTGPGELFF. CDR3 nucleotides: TGTGCCAGCAGCCGGACAGGGCCCGGGGAGCTGTTTTTT. The chain joins TRBV11-1 to TRBJ2-2, with 8 positions matching TRBD1. The CDR3 is made up of 13 amino acids. Trimming took 5 bases from V and 6 from J; bases not matched to a gene: 2. The germline gives CDR1 SGHAT, CDR2 FQDESV (reference sequence). The whole variable domain, filled in from reference TRBV11-1 and TRBJ2-2, reads EAEVAQSPRYKITEKSQAVAFWCDPISGHATLYWYRQILGQGPELLVQFQDESVVDDSQLPKDRFSAERLKGVDSTLKIQPAELGDSAMYLCASSRTGPGELFFGEGSRLTVL.

This clonotype was recorded many times. The rearrangement joins TRBV7-9 to TRBJ1-5, with a possible D match to TRBD1 (5 bases). Germline CDR1 SEHNR, CDR2 FQNEAQ (reference sequence). Trimming left V 3 bases short and J 2 bases short, with 8 bases between. This CDR3 comprises 14 residues. The CDR3 DNA is TGTGCCAGCAGCTTGGGAGGGGGCAATCAGCCCCAGCATTTT. It encodes CASSLGGGNQPQHF.

The J gene is TRBJ2-6, the V gene TRBV4-3; 7 bases align to TRBD1. The germline V gene encodes CDR1 LGHNA and CDR2 YSLEER. With V trimmed by 2 bases and J by 0 bases, 7 bases remained unmatched. The CDR3 runs to 18 residues. The chain's CDR3 is CASSQYRGQVSGANVLTF. In nucleotides, the CDR3 is TGCGCCAGCAGCCAATACAGGGGTCAGGTCTCTGGGGCCAACGTCCTGACTTTC.

This clonotype has more than one count but fewer than ten. V and J are TRBV24-1 and TRBJ1-6, with 9 bases lining up with TRBD1. Germline CDR1 is KGHDR and CDR2 is SFDVKD. Unmatched junction bases numbered 3, after V lost 3 bases and J lost 10 bases. The CDR3 is 14 amino acids. CDR3 sequence (DNA): TGTGCCACCAGTGATGGGACAGGGAACTCACCCCTCCACTTT. Its protein is CATSDGTGNSPLHF.